The 8 T cell receptor beta chains below were found in one sample sequenced in a study of blood T cell repertoires in COVID-19. Sequencing was performed with immunoSEQ multiplex PCR; in TCRdb, only in-frame clones are kept and a portion is missing. The sample gives roughly 500,000 clones, 70% to 90% of which show up once; about 3% is in the top ten. Sequencing was done on a sample of peripheral blood. The source of these receptors is a human donor in a cohort sampled during active COVID-19.

The rearrangement joins TRBV7-9 to TRBJ2-5, with 9 bases identical to TRBD1. CDR3 size: 15 residues. Looked up from germline, CDR1 is SEHNR and CDR2 is FQNEAQ (reference sequence). V was pared by 5 bases and J by 5 bases, with 9 bases of the junction left unmatched. In DNA form, the CDR3 reads TGTGCCAGCAGCCTTCTGACAGGGGGTTGGGAGACCCAGTACTTC. Protein product: CASSLLTGGWETQYF.

The table lists this clone with a count of one. This chain links TRBV5-6 with TRBJ2-6; 9 bases line up with TRBD2. V trimming: 4 bases; J trimming: 1 base; junction bases outside the gene matches: 6. Looked up from germline, CDR1 is SGHDT and CDR2 is YYEEEE. This CDR3 spans 17 amino acids. The CDR3 reads CASSRGTSWSGANVLTF. CDR3 nucleotide sequence: TGTGCCAGCAGCCGAGGGACTAGCTGGTCTGGGGCCAACGTCCTGACTTTC.

CDR3: CASSPRTGSSITEAFF. The CDR3 region has the DNA TGTGCCAGCAGCCCTCGGACAGGATCATCTATTACTGAAGCTTTCTTT. The rearrangement links TRBV5-6 to TRBJ1-1; 7 bases match TRBD1. J gave up 5 bases and V 4 bases, and 14 bases lay outside the gene matches. The length of the CDR3 is 16 residues. The germline gives CDR1 SGHDT, CDR2 YYEEEE. Based on the CDR3 plus reference TRBV5-6 and TRBJ1-1, the full variable domain is DAGVTQSPTHLIKTRGQQVTLRCSPKSGHDTVSWYQQALGQGPQFIFQYYEEEERQRGNFPDRFSGHQFPNYSSELNVNALLLGDSALYLCASSPRTGSSITEAFFGQGTRLTVV.

This clone was recorded once. The chain recombines TRBV6-2 or TRBV6-3 with TRBJ2-7; 8 nucleotides match TRBD2. V lost 2 bases, J lost 4 bases, and 4 bases stayed unmatched. Germline-derived CDR1 and CDR2 are MNHEY and SVGEGT. The CDR3 has 14 residues. The DNA of the CDR3 is TGTGCCAGCAGTTACGGGACTAGTGGGTACGAGCAGTACTTC. Translation gives CASSYGTSGYEQYF.

The chain has TRBV9 and TRBJ1-5; 7 nucleotides align to TRBD1. The V segment lost 2 bases and the J segment 2 bases; nucleotides outside the gene matches: 4. The CDR3 loop spans 15 amino acids. Germline V gives CDR1 SGDLS, CDR2 YYNGEE. The CDR3 nucleotides read TGTGCCAGCAGCGTCGACAGGGAGGGCAATCAGCCCCAGCATTTT. Translating it yields CASSVDREGNQPQHF. Based on the CDR3 plus reference TRBV9 and TRBJ1-5, the full variable domain is DSGVTQTPKHLITATGQRVTLRCSPRSGDLSVYWYQQSLDQGLQFLIQYYNGEERAKGNILERFSAQQFPDLHSELNLSSLELGDSALYFCASSVDREGNQPQHFGDGTRLSIL.

V is TRBV6-6 and J is TRBJ1-6; 7 bases are shared with TRBD1. V dropped 2 bases and J dropped 5; count of bases not matched to a gene: 6. In germline, CDR1 is MNHNY, CDR2 SVGAGI (reference sequence). CDR3 length equals 16 residues. Here the CDR3 DNA reads TGTGCCAGCAGTTACCCTGGGACAGCTAATAATTCACCCCTCCACTTT. Amino acid sequence: CASSYPGTANNSPLHF.

V is TRBV14 and J is TRBJ2-5, with D tentatively TRBD2 (6 bases). The V end was cut by 0 bases, the J end by 4 bases, with 15 bases between. The CDR3 covers 16 residues. In germline, CDR1 is SGHDN, CDR2 FVKESK. The CDR3 coding sequence is TGTGCCAGCAGCCAAGATCGAGGAGGGGTGAGAGAGACCCAGTACTTC. Translated: CASSQDRGGVRETQYF.

Turning to this clone: One junction end does not reproduce the germline sequence, and a read error may be involved. V and J are TRBV11-2 and TRBJ1-4, with 8 bases aligning to TRBD1. Per the germline V gene, CDR1 is SGHAT and CDR2 is FQNNGV. This CDR3 contains 13 residues. In DNA, the CDR3 is TGTGCCAGCAGCTTAGATGGCCAGGACAGGGCCATTTTT. Translated: CASSLDGQDRAIF.